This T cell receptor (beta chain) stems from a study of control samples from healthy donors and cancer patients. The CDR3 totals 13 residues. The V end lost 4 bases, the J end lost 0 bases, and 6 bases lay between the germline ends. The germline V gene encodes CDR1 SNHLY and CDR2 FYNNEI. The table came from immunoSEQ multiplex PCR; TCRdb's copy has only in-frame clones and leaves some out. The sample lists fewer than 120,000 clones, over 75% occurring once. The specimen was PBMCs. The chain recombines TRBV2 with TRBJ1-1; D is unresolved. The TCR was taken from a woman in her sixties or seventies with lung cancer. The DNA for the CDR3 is TGTGCCAGCAGTGGCGGCCTGAACACTGAAGCTTTCTTT. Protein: CASSGGLNTEAFF. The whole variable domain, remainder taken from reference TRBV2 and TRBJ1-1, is EPEVTQTPSHQVTQMGQEVILRCVPISNHLYFYWYRQILGQKVEFLVSFYNNEISEKSEIFDDQFSVERPDGSNFTLKIRSTKLEDSAMYFCASSGGLNTEAFFGQGTRLTVV.